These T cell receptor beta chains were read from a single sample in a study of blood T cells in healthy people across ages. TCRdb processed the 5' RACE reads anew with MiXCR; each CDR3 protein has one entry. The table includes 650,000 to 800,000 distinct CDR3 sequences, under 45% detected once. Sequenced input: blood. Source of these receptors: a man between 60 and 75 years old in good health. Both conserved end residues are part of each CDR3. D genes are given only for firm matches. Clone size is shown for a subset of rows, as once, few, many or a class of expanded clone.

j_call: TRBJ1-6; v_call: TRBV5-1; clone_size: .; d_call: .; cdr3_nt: TGCGCCAGCAGCCACACACTCAGCTATAATTCACCCCTCCACTTT; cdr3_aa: CASSHTLSYNSPLHF
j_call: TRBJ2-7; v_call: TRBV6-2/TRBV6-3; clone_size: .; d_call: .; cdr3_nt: TGTGCCAGCAGTTACTCGAGTCCCATCCTCGGGCCCAAAGACTACTACGAGCAGTACTTC; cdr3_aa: CASSYSSPILGPKDYYEQYF
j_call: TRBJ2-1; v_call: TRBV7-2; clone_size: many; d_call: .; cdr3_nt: TGTGCCAGCAGCGACAGATACAATGAGCAGTTCTTC; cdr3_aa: CASSDRYNEQFF
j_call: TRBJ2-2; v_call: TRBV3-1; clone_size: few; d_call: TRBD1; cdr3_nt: TGTGCCAGCAGCCACCTTGGACAGGGTGGTATCAACACCGGGGAGCTGTTTTTT; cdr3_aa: CASSHLGQGGINTGELFF
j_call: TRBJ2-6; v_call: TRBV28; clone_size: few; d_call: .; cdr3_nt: TGTGCCAGTAGTTTAATCAGTCCCAACGTCCTGACTTTC; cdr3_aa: CASSLISPNVLTF
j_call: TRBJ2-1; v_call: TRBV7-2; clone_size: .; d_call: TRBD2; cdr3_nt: TGTGCCAGCAGCCCAACGACTAGCGGGGGGGCTTACAATGAGCAGTTCTTC; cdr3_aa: CASSPTTSGGAYNEQFF
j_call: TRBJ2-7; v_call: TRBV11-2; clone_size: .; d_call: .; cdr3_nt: TGTGCCAGCAGCTTAGCACAGGGTCGATTGAACGAGCAGTACTTC; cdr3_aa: CASSLAQGRLNEQYF
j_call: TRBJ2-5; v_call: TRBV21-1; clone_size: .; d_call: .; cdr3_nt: TGTGCCAACAGCCCTCTAAAGATTAGCGGTCCTTCATTTACGGAGACCCAGTACTTC; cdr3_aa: CANSPLKISGPSFTETQYF
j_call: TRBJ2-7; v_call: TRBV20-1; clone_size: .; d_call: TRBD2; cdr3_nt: TGCAGTGCTAGACCGGCGGGGGAGAGCTACGAGCAGTACTTC; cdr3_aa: CSARPAGESYEQYF
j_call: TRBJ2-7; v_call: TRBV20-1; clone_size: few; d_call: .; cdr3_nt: TGCAGTGCTAGAGCCTCCGGGACTCCCCAGTACTTC; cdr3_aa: CSARASGTPQYF
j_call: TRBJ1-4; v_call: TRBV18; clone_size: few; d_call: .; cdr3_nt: TGTGCCAGCTCACCATTGGGGGGTGAAAAACTGTTTTTT; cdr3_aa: CASSPLGGEKLFF
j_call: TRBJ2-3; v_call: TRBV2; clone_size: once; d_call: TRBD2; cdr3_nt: TGTGCCAGCAGTGAAGGTCAGGGACTAGCGACAGATACGCAGTATTTT; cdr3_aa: CASSEGQGLATDTQYF
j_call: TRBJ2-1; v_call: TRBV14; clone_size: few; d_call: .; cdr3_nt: TGTGCCAGCAGCCACCCCGGGGGCAAGGGCAATGAGCAGTTCTTC; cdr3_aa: CASSHPGGKGNEQFF
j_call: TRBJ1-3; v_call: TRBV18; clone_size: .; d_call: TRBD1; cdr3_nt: TGTGCCAGCTCACACCAGGACAGGAGCTCTGGAAACACCATATATTTT; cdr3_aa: CASSHQDRSSGNTIYF
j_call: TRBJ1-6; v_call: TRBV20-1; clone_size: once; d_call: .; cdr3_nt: TGCAGTGCTAGAGAAGTACAGGGACAACAATCACCCCTCCACTTT; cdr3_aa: CSAREVQGQQSPLHF
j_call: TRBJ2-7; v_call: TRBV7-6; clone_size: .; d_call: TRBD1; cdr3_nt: TGTGCCAGCAGCAAAACGGGACAGCACGAGCAGTACTTC; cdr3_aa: CASSKTGQHEQYF
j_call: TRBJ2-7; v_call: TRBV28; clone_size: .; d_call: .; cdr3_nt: TGTGCCAGCAGCCGTAGTGTGAACGGTTACTACGAGCAGTACTTC; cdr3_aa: CASSRSVNGYYEQYF
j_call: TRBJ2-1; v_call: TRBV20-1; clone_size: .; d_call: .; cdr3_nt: TGCAGTGCAGCACAGGGAAATGAGCAGTTCTTC; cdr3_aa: CSAAQGNEQFF
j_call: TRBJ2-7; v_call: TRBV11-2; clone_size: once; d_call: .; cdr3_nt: TGTGCCAGCAGTGCGAGGGGTATCTACGAGCAGTACTTC; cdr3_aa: CASSARGIYEQYF
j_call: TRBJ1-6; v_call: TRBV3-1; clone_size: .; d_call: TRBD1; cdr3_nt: TGTGCCAGCAGCCAGACAGGGAAATCACCCCTCCACTTT; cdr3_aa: CASSQTGKSPLHF